This TCR beta chain comes out of a study of T cell repertoires in cytomegalovirus infection. Study-level information: Both a matching HLA type and CMV infection were indicated by public TCR beta signatures.

TCRdb itself ran the reads through MiXCR, one entry per CDR3 protein. The repertoire holds hundreds of thousands of distinct CDR3 sequences, roughly 15% seen once, with around 13% in the top ten. Germline-derived CDR1 and CDR2 are MNHEY and SVGAGI. V was shortened by 6 bases and J by 4 bases, with 15 bases between the two germline ends. There are 14 residues in the CDR3. Points from the study as a whole: CMV carriers having the relevant HLA were flagged by cumulative public TCR beta family frequency. HLA-C-restricted CMV-specific TCR beta clonotypes were dominant in the ex vivo response.

This clonotype was seen many times. The antigen remains unidentified. The receptor was derived from a human donor in good health (CMV status not recorded). Some clones in this sample may be carry-over from other donors' samples. The rearrangement links TRBV6-5 to TRBJ1-2, with D uncertain. The sample comprised PBMCs. The DNA for the CDR3 is TGTGCCAGCAGCCCTCACCAGGAGGCCTATGGCTACACCTTC. Amino acids: CASSPHQEAYGYTF.